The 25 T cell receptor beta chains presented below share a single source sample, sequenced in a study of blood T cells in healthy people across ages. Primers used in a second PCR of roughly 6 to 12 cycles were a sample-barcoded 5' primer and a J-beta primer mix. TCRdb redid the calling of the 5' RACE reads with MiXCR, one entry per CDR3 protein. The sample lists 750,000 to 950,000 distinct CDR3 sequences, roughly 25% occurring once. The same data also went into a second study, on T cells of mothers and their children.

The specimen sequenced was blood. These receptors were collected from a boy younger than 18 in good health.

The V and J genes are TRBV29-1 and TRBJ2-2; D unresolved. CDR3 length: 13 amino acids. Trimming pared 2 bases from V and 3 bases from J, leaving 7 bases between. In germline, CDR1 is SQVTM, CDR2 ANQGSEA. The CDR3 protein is CSVERQHTGELFF. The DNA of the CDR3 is TGCAGCGTTGAACGTCAGCACACCGGGGAGCTGTTTTTT.

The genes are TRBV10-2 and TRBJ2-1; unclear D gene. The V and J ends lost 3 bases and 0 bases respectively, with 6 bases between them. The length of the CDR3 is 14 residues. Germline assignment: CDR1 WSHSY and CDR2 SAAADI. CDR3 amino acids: CASSDLPSYNEQFF. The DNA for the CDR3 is TGCGCCAGCAGTGATCTTCCCTCCTACAATGAGCAGTTCTTC.

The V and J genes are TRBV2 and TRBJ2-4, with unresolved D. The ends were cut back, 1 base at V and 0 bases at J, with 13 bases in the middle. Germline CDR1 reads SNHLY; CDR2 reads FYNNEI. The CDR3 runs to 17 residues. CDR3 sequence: CASSEVERLLAKNIQYF. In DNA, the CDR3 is TGTGCCAGCAGTGAAGTAGAACGCCTTCTAGCCAAAAACATTCAGTACTTC. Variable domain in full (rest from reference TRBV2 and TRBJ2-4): EPEVTQTPSHQVTQMGQEVILRCVPISNHLYFYWYRQILGQKVEFLVSFYNNEISEKSEIFDDQFSVERPDGSNFTLKIRSTKLEDSAMYFCASSEVERLLAKNIQYFGAGTRLSVL.

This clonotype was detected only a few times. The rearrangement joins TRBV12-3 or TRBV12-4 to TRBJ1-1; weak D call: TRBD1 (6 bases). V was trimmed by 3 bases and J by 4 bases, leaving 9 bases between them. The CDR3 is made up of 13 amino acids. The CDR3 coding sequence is TGTGCCAGCAGTTTTCAGGGGTCCACTGAAGCTTTCTTT. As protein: CASSFQGSTEAFF.

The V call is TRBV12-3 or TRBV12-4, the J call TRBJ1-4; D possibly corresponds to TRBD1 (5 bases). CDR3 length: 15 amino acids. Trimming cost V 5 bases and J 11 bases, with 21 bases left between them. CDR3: CASSPPGTAGRKLFF. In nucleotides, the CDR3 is TGTGCCAGCAGTCCACCCGGGACGGCGGGGAGGAAACTGTTTTTT.

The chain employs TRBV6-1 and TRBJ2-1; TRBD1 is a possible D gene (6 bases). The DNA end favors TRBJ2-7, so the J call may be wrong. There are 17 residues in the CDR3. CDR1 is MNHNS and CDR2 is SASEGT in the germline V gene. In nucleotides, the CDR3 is TGTGCCAGCAGTAAGCCCTTACAGGGTCAGGCGTCCTACGAGCAGTACTTC. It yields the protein CASSKPLQGQASYEQYF.

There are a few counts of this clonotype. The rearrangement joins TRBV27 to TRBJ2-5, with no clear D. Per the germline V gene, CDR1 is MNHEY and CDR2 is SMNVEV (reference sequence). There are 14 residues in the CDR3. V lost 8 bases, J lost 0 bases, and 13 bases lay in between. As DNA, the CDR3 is TGTGCCAGCCCGCCCAAGGGCTACCAAGAGACCCAGTACTTC. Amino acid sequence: CASPPKGYQETQYF.

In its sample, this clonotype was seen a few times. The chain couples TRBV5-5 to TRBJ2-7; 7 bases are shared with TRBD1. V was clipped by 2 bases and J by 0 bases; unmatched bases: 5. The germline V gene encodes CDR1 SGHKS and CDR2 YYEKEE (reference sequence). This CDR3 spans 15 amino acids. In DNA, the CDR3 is TGTGCCAGCAGCTTATCTGGACAGGCCTCCTACGAGCAGTACTTC. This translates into CASSLSGQASYEQYF.

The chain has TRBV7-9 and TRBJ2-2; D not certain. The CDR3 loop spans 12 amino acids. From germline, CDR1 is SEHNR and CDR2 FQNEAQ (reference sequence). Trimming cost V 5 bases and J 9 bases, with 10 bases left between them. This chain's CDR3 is CASSIISRELFF. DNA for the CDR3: TGTGCCAGCAGCATTATCAGTAGGGAGCTGTTTTTT.

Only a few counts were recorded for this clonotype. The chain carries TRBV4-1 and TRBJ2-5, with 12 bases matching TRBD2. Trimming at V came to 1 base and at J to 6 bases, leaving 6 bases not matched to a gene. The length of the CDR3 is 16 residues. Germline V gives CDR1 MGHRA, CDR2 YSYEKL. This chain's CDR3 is CASSQGPSGGAKTQYF. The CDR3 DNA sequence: TGCGCCAGCAGCCAAGGACCTAGCGGGGGGGCGAAGACCCAGTACTTC.

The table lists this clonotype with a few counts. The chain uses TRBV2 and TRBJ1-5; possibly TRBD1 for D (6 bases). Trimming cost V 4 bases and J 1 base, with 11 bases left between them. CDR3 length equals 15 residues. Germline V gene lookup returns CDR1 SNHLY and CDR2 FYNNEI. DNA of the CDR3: TGTGCCAGCAGTGGAAACAGGGCAAGCAATCAGCCCCAGCATTTT. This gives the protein CASSGNRASNQPQHF.

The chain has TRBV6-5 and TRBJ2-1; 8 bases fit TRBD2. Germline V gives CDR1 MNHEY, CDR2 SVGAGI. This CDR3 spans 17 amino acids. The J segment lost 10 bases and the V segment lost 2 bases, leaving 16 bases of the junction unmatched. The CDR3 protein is CASSYRGGGGPLGEQFF. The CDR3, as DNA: TGTGCCAGCAGTTACCGGGGCGGCGGGGGGCCCTTGGGGGAGCAGTTCTTC.

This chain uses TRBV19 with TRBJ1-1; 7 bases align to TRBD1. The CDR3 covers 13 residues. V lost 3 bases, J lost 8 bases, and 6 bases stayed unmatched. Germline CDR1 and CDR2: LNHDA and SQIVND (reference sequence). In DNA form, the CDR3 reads TGTGCCAGTAGTATGGGACAGATCAGAGAAGCTTTCTTT. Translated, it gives CASSMGQIREAFF.

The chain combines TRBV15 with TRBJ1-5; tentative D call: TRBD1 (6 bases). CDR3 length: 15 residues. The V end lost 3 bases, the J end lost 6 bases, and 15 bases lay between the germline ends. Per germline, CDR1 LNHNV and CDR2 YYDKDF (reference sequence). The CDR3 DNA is TGTGCCACCAGCAGTGGACAGCTGATTTTTCAGCCCCAGCATTTT. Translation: CATSSGQLIFQPQHF.

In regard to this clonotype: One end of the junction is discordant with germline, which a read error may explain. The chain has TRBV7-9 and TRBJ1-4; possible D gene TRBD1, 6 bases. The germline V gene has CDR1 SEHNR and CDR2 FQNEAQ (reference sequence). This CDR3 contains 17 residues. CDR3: CASSWTALYATNEKLFF. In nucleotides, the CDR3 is TGTGCCAGCAGCTGGACAGCCCTTTATGCAACTAATGAAAAACTATTTTTT.

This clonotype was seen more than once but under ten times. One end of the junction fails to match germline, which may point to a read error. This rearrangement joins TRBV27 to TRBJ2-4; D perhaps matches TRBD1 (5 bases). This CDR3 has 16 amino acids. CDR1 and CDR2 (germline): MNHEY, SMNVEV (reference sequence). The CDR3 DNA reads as TGTGCCAGCAGCTTATGGACACTCCTAGCCAAAAACATTCAGTACTTC. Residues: CASSLWTLLAKNIQYF.

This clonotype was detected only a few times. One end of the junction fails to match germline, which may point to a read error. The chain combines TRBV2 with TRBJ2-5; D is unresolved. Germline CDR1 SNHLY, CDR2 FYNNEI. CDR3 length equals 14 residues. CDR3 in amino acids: CASSEGRPVRTHYF. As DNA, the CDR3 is TGTGCCAGCAGTGAGGGCAGGCCCGTGAGGACCCATTACTTC.

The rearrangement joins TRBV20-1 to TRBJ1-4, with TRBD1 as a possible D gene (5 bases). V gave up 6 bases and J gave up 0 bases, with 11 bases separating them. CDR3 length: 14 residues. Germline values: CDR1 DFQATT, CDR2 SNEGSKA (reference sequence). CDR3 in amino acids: CSAPGGATNEKLFF. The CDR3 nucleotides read TGCAGTGCGCCCGGGGGGGCAACTAATGAAAAACTGTTTTTT.

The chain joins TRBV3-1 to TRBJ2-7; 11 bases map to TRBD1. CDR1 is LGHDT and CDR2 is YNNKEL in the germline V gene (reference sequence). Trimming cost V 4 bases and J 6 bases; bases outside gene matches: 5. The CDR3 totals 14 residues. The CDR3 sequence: CASSRWTGGGEQYF. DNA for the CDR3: TGTGCCAGCAGCCGCTGGACAGGGGGCGGCGAGCAGTACTTC.

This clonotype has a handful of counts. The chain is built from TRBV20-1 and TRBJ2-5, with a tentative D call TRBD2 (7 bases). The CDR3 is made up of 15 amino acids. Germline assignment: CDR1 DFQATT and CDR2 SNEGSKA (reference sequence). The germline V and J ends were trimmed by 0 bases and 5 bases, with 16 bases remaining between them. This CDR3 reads CSARDPGGPGETQYF. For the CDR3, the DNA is TGCAGTGCTAGAGATCCCGGGGGGCCCGGGGAGACCCAGTACTTC.

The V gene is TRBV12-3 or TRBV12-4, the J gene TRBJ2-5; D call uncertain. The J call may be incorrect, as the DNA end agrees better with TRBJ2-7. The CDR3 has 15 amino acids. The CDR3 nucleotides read TGTGCCAGCAGCCACCTACCGGACGGATCCTACGAGCAGTACTTC. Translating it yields CASSHLPDGSYEQYF.

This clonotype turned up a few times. The CDR3 spells CASSDPLLDSLYGYTF. The CDR3 bases are TGTGCCAGCAGTGACCCCCTTCTAGACAGTCTATATGGCTACACCTTC. The chain uses TRBV25-1 and TRBJ1-2; the D gene is possibly TRBD1 (5 bases). The V end lost 3 bases, the J end lost 5 bases, and 19 bases lay between the germline ends. There are 16 residues in the CDR3. Germline CDR1 MGHDK, CDR2 SYGVNS.

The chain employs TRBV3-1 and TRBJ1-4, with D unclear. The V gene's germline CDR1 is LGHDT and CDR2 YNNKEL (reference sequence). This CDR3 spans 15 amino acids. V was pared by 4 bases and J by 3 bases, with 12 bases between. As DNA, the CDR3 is TGTGCCAGCAGCCTCCGGCGGAGGGCTAATGAAAAACTGTTTTTT. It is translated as CASSLRRRANEKLFF.

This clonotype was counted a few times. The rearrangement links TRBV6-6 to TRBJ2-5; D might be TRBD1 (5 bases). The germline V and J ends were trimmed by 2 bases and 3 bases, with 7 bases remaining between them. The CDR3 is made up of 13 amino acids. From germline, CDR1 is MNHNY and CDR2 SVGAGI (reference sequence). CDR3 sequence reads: CASSYRREETQYF. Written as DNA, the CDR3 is TGTGCCAGCAGTTACCGCAGGGAAGAGACCCAGTACTTC.

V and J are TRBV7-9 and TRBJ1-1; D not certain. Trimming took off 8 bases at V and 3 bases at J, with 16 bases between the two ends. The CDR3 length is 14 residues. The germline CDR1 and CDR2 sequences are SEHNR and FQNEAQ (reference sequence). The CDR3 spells CASSAVDGYTEAFF. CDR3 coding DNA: TGTGCCAGCTCCGCCGTAGACGGATACACTGAAGCTTTCTTT.